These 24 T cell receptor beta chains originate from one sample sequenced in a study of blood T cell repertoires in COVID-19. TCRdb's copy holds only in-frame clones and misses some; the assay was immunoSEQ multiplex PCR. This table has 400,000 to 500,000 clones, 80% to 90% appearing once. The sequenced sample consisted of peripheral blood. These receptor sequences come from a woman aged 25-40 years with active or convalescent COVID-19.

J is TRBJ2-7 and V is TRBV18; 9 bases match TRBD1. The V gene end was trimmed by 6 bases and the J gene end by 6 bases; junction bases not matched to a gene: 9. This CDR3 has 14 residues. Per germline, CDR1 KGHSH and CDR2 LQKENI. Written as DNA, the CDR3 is TGTGCCAGCTCCGGAGGGGACAGGGTGGGCGAGCAGTACTTC. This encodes CASSGGDRVGEQYF.

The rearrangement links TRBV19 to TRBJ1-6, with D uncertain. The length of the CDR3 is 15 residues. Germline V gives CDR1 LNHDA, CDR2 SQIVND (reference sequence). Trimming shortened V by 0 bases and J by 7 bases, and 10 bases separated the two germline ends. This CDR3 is CASSIDRQANSPLHF. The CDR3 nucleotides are TGTGCCAGTAGTATAGATCGCCAGGCAAATTCACCCCTCCACTTT.

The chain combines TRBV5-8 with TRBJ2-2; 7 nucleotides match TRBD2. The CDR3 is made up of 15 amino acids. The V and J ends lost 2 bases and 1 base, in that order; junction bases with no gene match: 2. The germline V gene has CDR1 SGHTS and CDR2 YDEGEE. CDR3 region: CASSFPSGNTGELFF. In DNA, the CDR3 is TGTGCCAGCAGCTTTCCTAGCGGGAACACCGGGGAGCTGTTTTTT.

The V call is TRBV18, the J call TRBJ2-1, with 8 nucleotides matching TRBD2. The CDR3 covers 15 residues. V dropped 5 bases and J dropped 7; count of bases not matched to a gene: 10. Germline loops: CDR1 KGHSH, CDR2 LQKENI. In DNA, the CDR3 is TGTGCCAGCTCAAAGCTAGCGGGCGGAAAAAATGAGCAGTTCTTC. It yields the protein CASSKLAGGKNEQFF.

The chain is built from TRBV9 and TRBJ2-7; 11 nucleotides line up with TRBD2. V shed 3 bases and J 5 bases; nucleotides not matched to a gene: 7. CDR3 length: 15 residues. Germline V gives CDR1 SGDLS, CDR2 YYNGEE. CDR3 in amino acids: CASSDGTSGLDEQYF. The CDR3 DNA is TGTGCCAGCAGCGACGGGACTAGCGGTCTGGACGAGCAGTACTTC.

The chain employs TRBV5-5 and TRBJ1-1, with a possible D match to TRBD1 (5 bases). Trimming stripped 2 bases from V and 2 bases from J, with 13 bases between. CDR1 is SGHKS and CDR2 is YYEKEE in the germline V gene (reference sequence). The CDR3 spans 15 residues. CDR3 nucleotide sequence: TGTGCCAGCAGCTTTTCCTTCGGGGGAAACACTGAAGCTTTCTTT. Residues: CASSFSFGGNTEAFF.

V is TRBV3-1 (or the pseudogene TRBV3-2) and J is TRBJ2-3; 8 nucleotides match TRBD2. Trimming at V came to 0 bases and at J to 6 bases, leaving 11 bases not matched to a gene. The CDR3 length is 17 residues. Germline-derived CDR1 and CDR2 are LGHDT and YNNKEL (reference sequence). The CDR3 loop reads CASSQDISGTSLDTQYF. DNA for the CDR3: TGTGCCAGCAGCCAAGATATTTCCGGGACTAGTCTTGATACGCAGTATTTT.

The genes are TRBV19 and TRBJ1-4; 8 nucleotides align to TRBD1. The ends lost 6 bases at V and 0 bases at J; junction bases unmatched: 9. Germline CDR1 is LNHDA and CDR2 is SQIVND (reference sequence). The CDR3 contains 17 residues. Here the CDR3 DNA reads TGTGCCAGTAGGCAGGACAGGGAAGCTGCAACTAATGAAAAACTGTTTTTT. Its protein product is CASRQDREAATNEKLFF.

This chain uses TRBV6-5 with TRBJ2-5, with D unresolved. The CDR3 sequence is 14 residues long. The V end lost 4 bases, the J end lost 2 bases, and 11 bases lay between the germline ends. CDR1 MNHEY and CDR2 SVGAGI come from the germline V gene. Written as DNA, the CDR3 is TGTGCCAGCAGTTCTGACATTAATCAAGAGACCCAGTACTTC. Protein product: CASSSDINQETQYF.

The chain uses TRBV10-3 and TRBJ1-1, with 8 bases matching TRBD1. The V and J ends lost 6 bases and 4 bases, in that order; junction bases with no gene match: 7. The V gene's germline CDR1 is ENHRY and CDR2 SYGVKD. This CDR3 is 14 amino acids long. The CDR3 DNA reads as TGTGCCATCAGGGACAGGGTTGAGAGCACTGAAGCTTTCTTT. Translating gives CAIRDRVESTEAFF.

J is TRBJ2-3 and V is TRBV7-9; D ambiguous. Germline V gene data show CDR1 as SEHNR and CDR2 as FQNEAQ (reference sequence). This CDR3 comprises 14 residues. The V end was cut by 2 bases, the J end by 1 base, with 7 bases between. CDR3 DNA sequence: TGTGCCAGCAGCTTAACCCAGGGCACAGATACGCAGTATTTT. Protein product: CASSLTQGTDTQYF.

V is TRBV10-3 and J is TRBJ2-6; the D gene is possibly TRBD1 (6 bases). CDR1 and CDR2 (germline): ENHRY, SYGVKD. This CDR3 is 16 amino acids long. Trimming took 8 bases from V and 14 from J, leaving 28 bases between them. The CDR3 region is CAIGGSGARDWGILTF. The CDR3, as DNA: TGTGCCATCGGGGGCTCTGGGGCTCGAGATTGGGGGATCCTGACTTTC.

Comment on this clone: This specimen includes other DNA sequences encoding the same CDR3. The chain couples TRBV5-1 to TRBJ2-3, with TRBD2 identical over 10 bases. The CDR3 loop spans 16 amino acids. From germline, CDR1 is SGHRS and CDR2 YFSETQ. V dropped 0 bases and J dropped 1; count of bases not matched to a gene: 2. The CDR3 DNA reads TGCGCCAGCAGCTTGGCCACTAGCGGGGGCACAGATACGCAGTATTTT. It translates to CASSLATSGGTDTQYF.

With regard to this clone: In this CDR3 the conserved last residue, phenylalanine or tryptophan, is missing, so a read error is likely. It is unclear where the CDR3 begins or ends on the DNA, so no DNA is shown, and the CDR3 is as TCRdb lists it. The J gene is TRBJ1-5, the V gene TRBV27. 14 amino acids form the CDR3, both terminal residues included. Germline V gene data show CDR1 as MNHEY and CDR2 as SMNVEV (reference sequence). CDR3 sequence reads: CASSLPDTRGRRQD.

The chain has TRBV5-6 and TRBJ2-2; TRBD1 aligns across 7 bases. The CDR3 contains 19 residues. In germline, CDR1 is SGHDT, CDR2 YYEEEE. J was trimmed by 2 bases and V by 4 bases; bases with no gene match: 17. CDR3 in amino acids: CASSPWKLGGDTNTGELFF. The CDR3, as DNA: TGTGCCAGCAGCCCATGGAAGCTAGGGGGCGACACCAACACCGGGGAGCTGTTTTTT.

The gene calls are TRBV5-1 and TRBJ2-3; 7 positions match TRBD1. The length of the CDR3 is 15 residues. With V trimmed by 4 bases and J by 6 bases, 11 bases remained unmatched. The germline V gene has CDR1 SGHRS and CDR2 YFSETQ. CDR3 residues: CASSLRQGGDDTQYF. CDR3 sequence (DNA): TGCGCCAGCAGCCTTCGACAAGGGGGCGATGATACGCAGTATTTT. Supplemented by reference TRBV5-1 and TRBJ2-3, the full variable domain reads KAGVTQTPRYLIKTRGQQVTLSCSPISGHRSVSWYQQTPGQGLQFLFEYFSETQRNKGNFPGRFSGRQFSNSRSEMNVSTLELGDSALYLCASSLRQGGDDTQYFGPGTRLTVL.

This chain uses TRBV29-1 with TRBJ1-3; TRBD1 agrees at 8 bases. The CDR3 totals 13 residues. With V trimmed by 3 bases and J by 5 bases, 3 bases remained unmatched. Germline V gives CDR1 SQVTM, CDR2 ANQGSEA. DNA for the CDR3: TGCAGCGTTGAGGGGGACAGGAGAAACACCATATATTTT. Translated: CSVEGDRRNTIYF.

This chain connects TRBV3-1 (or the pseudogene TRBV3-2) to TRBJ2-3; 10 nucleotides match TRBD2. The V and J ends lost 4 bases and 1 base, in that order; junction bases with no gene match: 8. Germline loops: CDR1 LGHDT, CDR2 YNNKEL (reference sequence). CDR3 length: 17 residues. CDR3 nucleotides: TGTGCCAGCAGCCGTAGCCCCCTAGCGGGGGGCACAGATACGCAGTATTTT. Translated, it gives CASSRSPLAGGTDTQYF.

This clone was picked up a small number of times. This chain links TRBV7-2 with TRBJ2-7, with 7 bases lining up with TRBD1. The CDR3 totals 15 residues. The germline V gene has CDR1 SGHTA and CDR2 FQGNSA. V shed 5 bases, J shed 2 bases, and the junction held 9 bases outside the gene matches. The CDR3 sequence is CASSPPWGQTYEQYF. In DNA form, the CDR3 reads TGTGCCAGCAGCCCACCCTGGGGACAGACCTACGAGCAGTACTTC. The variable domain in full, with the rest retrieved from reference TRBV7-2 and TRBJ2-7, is GAGVSQSPSNKVTEKGKDVELRCDPISGHTALYWYRQSLGQGLEFLIYFQGNSAPDKSGLPSDRFSAERTGGSVSTLTIQRTQQEDSAVYLCASSPPWGQTYEQYFGPGTRLTVT.

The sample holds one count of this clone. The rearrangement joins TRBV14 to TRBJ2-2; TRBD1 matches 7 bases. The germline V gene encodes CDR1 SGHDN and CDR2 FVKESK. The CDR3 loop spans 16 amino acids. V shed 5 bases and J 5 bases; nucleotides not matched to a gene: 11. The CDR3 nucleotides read TGTGCCAGCAGCTACCGGGACAGTTTTTGGACCGGGGAGCTGTTTTTT. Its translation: CASSYRDSFWTGELFF. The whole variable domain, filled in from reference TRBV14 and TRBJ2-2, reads EAGVTQFPSHSVIEKGQTVTLRCDPISGHDNLYWYRRVMGKEIKFLLHFVKESKQDESGMPNNRFLAERTGGTYSTLKVQPAELEDSGVYFCASSYRDSFWTGELFFGEGSRLTVL.

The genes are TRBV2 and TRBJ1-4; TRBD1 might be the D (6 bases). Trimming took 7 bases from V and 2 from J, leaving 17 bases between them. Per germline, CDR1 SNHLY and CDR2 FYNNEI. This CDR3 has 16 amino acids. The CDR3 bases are TGTGCCAGCACCGCCCAACAGGGAAAGACTAATGAAAAACTGTTTTTT. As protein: CASTAQQGKTNEKLFF.

The CDR3 is CASSRDSEAFF. CDR3 coding DNA: TGTGCCAGCTCCCGTGACAGTGAAGCTTTCTTT. The V call is TRBV18, the J call TRBJ1-1; maybe TRBD1 (5 bases). This CDR3 spans 11 amino acids. The germline V gene has CDR1 KGHSH and CDR2 LQKENI. V lost 6 bases and J lost 7, with 9 bases in between.

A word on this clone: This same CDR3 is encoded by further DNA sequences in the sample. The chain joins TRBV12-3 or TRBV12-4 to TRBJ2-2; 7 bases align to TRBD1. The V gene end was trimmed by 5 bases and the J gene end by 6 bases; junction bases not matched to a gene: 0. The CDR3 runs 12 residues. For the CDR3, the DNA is TGTGCCAGCAGTCAGGGGGCCGGGGAGCTGTTTTTT. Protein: CASSQGAGELFF.

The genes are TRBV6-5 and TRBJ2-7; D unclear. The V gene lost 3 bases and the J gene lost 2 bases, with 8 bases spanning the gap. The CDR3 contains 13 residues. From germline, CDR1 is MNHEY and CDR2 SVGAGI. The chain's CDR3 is CASSYRLAYEQYF. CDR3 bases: TGTGCCAGCAGTTATAGGCTAGCCTACGAGCAGTACTTC.